The present entry profiles one TCR beta chain with its context. The antigen is not known. Repertoires were generated with immunoSEQ multiplex PCR, while TCRdb's copy carries only in-frame clones and drops some. The sample has some 17,000 clones, 65% to 90% seen once. The CDR3 is 12 residues long. V was shortened by 0 bases and J by 4 bases, with 4 bases between the two germline ends. Germline values: CDR1 ENHRY, CDR2 SYGVKD. Indicated time point: 20-29 weeks after completion of therapy. The data were obtained in a study of T cell therapy after organ transplantation. Study background: T cells were expanded two to three weeks with 30 CMV class I/II epitopes.

The chain employs TRBV10-3 and TRBJ2-7, with no clear D. Sequencing used CD8+ T cells from blood, obtained after autologous CMV-specific T cell therapy. The TCR was taken from a human patient who had received a solid organ transplant and had CMV disease. Some T cells may possibly be graft donor cells. The CDR3 loop is CAISESGYEQYF. The CDR3 nucleotides read TGTGCCATCAGTGAGTCGGGATACGAGCAGTACTTC.